Shown below are 8 T cell receptor beta chains from a single sample sequenced in a study of vaccination and CD4 T cells after COVID-19. These TCRs are of unknown antigen specificity. The Oncomine TCR Beta short-read assay was what sequenced the DNA obtained from cultured CD4+ T cells. TCRdb processed the PCR reads anew with MiXCR; each CDR3 protein has one entry. This table has approximately 19,000 distinct CDR3 sequences, roughly three fifths appearing once. Treatment given: approximately 9-day PBMC culture with coronavirus spike peptide pools or control peptides (ViraFEST assay). Sequenced: CD4+ T cells from blood, cultured in vitro. These receptors were obtained from a human donor who had recovered from COVID-19.

This clonotype was counted between two and nine times. This chain uses TRBV6-5 with TRBJ1-2; D is undetermined. Trimming pared 2 bases from V and 3 bases from J, leaving 7 bases between. CDR1 is MNHEY, CDR2 SVGAGI, per germline. The CDR3 consists of 13 residues. CDR3: CASSYERDYGYTF. The CDR3 coding sequence is TGTGCCAGCAGTTACGAGCGGGACTATGGCTACACCTTC.

The chain links TRBV6-1 to TRBJ1-1, with D possibly matching TRBD1 (5 bases). The CDR3 contains 17 residues. From germline, CDR1 is MNHNS and CDR2 SASEGT. The V end was cut by 7 bases, the J end by 1 base, with 22 bases between. The CDR3 reads CASTGRVPQSGNTEAFF. In DNA, the CDR3 is TGTGCCAGCACTGGCAGGGTCCCCCAAAGCGGGAACACTGAAGCTTTCTTT.

This clonotype was seen more than once but under ten times. V usage is TRBV10-1 and J usage is TRBJ2-2; a possible D gene is TRBD1 (5 bases). The CDR3 spans 15 residues. V was cut by 4 bases and J by 1 base, with 10 bases left in between. CDR1 is WNHNN, CDR2 SYGVQD, per germline (reference sequence). As DNA, the CDR3 is TGCGCCAGCAGTGGACAGAGCATGAACACCGGGGAGCTGTTTTTT. It yields the protein CASSGQSMNTGELFF.

The genes are TRBV7-9 and TRBJ2-7, with D perhaps TRBD1 (6 bases). Trimming stripped 1 base from V and 3 bases from J, with 22 bases between. The CDR3 covers 18 residues. Germline CDR1 reads SEHNR; CDR2 reads FQNEAQ (reference sequence). The CDR3 loop reads CASSLVFTGTAFIYEQYF. The CDR3 DNA is TGTGCCAGCAGCTTAGTTTTCACAGGGACGGCCTTTATCTACGAGCAGTACTTC.

This clonotype has more than one count but fewer than ten. The V and J genes are TRBV24-1 and TRBJ2-5; 10 bases map to TRBD1. V gave up 3 bases and J gave up 1 base; unmatched junction bases: 4. CDR1 is KGHDR and CDR2 is SFDVKD in the germline V gene. This CDR3 has 16 amino acids. The CDR3 DNA is TGTGCCACCAGTGATCCCCGGACAGGGGGCCAAGAGACCCAGTACTTC. This translates into CATSDPRTGGQETQYF.

This sequence joins TRBV30 and TRBJ2-3; D gene unclear. There are 17 residues in the CDR3. V lost 0 bases and J lost 5, with 21 bases in between. Looked up from germline, CDR1 is GTSNPN and CDR2 is SVGIG (reference sequence). The CDR3 bases are TGTGCCTGGAGTGTACTTGCGTCAAGGGCCCCCGGAGATACGCAGTATTTT. As protein: CAWSVLASRAPGDTQYF.

The V gene is TRBV24-1, the J gene TRBJ1-2; no clear D gene. The CDR3 extends over 12 amino acids. V was shortened by 0 bases and J by 8 bases, with 6 bases between the two germline ends. Germline V lookup: CDR1 KGHDR, CDR2 SFDVKD. This CDR3 reads CATSDLRAGYTF. CDR3 DNA sequence: TGTGCCACCAGTGATTTGCGGGCGGGCTACACCTTC.

The chain recombines TRBV19 with TRBJ1-3; D gene uncertain. Germline CDR1 and CDR2: LNHDA and SQIVND (reference sequence). Deletions cut 8 bases from V and 1 base from J, with 12 bases between. The CDR3 has 14 residues. The CDR3 DNA follows: TGTGCCAGTCAAGATAAACGGTCTGGAAACACCATATATTTT. It translates to CASQDKRSGNTIYF. Using reference TRBV19 and TRBJ1-3 for the parts outside the CDR3, the full variable domain is DGGITQSPKYLFRKEGQNVTLSCEQNLNHDAMYWYRQDPGQGLRLIYYSQIVNDFQKGDIAEGYSVSREKKESFPLTVTSAQKNPTAFYLCASQDKRSGNTIYFGEGSWLTVV.